This is a list of T cell receptor beta chains from one sample in a study of graft-versus-host responses after intestinal transplantation. The antigens of these receptors remain unknown. Produced via immunoSEQ multiplex PCR; TCRdb's table is partial and in-frame only. The sample has tens of thousands of clones, 90% to 95% seen once. Material: unstimulated CD8+ T cells sorted from spleen or lymph node cells, obtained before transplant. These receptors originate from a human donor who was the organ donor for an intestinal transplant. Each CDR3 is given with its conserved first and last residue. Fields, in order: D gene, CDR3 length, V gene, clone size, J gene, CDR3 DNA, CDR3 protein. The D gene is left open where the match is weak. For some rows the clone size is stated as once, few or many, or as a class when expanded; others skip it.

-	15	TRBV6-5	once	TRBJ1-5	TGTGCCAGCAGCCAGGACAGTGAAGGCAATCAGCCCCAGCATTTT	CASSQDSEGNQPQHF
TRBD2	15	TRBV19	-	TRBJ2-1	TGTGCCAGTAGTATATCGGGACTAGCGAACAATGAGCAGTTCTTC	CASSISGLANNEQFF
-	13	TRBV9	-	TRBJ2-1	TGTGCCAGCAGCCCAGACCCCCAGAATGAGCAGTTCTTC	CASSPDPQNEQFF
TRBD1	15	TRBV19	-	TRBJ2-1	TGTGCCAGTAGTACGACAGGGTATGGGGTGAGTGAGCAGTTCTTC	CASSTTGYGVSEQFF
TRBD1	16	TRBV4-2	-	TRBJ2-3	TGTGCCAGCAGCCAAGAAGGAGAAACAGGGGGAGATACGCAGTATTTT	CASSQEGETGGDTQYF
TRBD1	14	TRBV10-3	-	TRBJ2-1	TGTGCCATCAGTACTGGGACAGGGTGGAATGAGCAGTTCTTC	CAISTGTGWNEQFF
TRBD2	16	TRBV13	-	TRBJ2-3	TGTGCCAGCACACCCCTCGGGGGGGGGTCCACAGATACGCAGTATTTT	CASTPLGGGSTDTQYF
TRBD1	16	TRBV7-8	-	TRBJ2-7	TGTGCCAGCAGCTTAGTTGTCAGGGGGCTTCCCTACGAGCAGTACTTC	CASSLVVRGLPYEQYF
-	13	TRBV29-1	-	TRBJ2-7	TGCAGCGTTGAGTTAAAGACCGGCTACGAGCAGTACTTC	CSVELKTGYEQYF
TRBD1	17	TRBV27	-	TRBJ1-2	TGTGCCAGCAGTTTCCGCCCCCCCGGACAGGTTGATTATGGCTACACCTTC	CASSFRPPGQVDYGYTF
-	13	TRBV9	-	TRBJ2-7	TGTGCCAGCAGCCTGGGGGCAGAATACGAGCAGTACTTC	CASSLGAEYEQYF
TRBD1	15	TRBV9	-	TRBJ2-3	TGTGCCAGCAGCCCACCCGGGACAGGGATAGGTACGCAGTATTTT	CASSPPGTGIGTQYF
-	12	TRBV19	-	TRBJ1-1	TGTGCCAGTAGTTACCGGAACACTGAAGCTTTCTTT	CASSYRNTEAFF
TRBD1	15	TRBV4-1	-	TRBJ1-2	TGCGCCAGCAGCCAAGATTGGGGGGACAGCTATGGCTACACCTTC	CASSQDWGDSYGYTF
-	16	TRBV21-1	-	TRBJ2-2	TGTGCCAGCAGCAAAGTATGGCTAGCGGGGGGGGTGAAGCTGTTTTTT	CASSKVWLAGGVKLFF
-	16	TRBV18	-	TRBJ1-4	TGTGCCAGCTCACCACTTGGGACCCTACACGAAGAAAAACTGTTTTTT	CASSPLGTLHEEKLFF
TRBD2	13	TRBV5-1	-	TRBJ2-7	TGCGCCAGCAGCCCACTAGCGGGGAGGGAGCAGTACTTC	CASSPLAGREQYF
-	14	TRBV7-7	-	TRBJ2-5	TGTGCTAGCAGCTTAGCCGCAGTCCAAGAGACCCAGTACTTC	CASSLAAVQETQYF
TRBD2	15	TRBV7-2	-	TRBJ2-3	TGTGCCAGCAGCTTAGTCGGGGGGGTCACAGATACGCAGTATTTT	CASSLVGGVTDTQYF